Presented here are 22 T cell receptor beta chains from one specimen sequenced in a study of CD8 T cells in Susac syndrome (dated by TCRdb to the late 2010s). Receptor amplification or capture employed the immunoSEQ multiplex PCR assay. RNA was extracted using the RNeasy kit, and roughly 0.5 to 1 ug of the RNA was reverse transcribed with random hexamers. In-frame beta chains were kept once TCRdb had trimmed the public reads at Q25 with fastp and called clones with MiXCR. Every distinct CDR3 protein forms one entry, paired with its most common genes and DNA. The sample profile shows a few hundred thousand distinct CDR3 sequences; approximately 94% of them were found once. 0.15% to 0.2% of the sample is taken by the ten largest. What was sequenced was CD4+ T cells from PBMCs. These receptor sequences come from a human donor with Susac syndrome.

The CDR3: CASSVPRPDATDTQYF. The DNA of the CDR3 is TGTGCCAGCAGCGTCCCCCGCCCGGACGCGACAGATACGCAGTATTTT. The rearrangement uses TRBV7-9 and TRBJ2-3, with no clear D. The ends were cut back, 5 bases at V and 3 bases at J, with 18 bases in the middle. From germline, CDR1 is SEHNR and CDR2 FQNEAQ (reference sequence). The CDR3 contains 16 residues.

J is TRBJ2-5 and V is TRBV20-1, with D maybe TRBD1 (7 bases). The CDR3 sequence is 14 residues long. Trimming shortened V by 1 base and J by 2 bases, and 11 bases separated the two germline ends. CDR1 DFQATT and CDR2 SNEGSKA come from the germline V gene (reference sequence). This CDR3 reads CSARVQGGQETQYF. The CDR3 DNA sequence: TGCAGTGCTAGAGTCCAGGGGGGTCAAGAGACCCAGTACTTC.

In its sample, this clonotype was seen once. V and J are TRBV12-3 or TRBV12-4 and TRBJ2-7, with 8 bases identical to TRBD1. This CDR3 has 14 amino acids. With 6 bases clipped from V and 3 bases from J, the junction kept 7 bases outside the gene matches. CDR3 loop: CASRGQGVGYEQYF. The DNA for the CDR3 is TGTGCCAGCAGAGGACAGGGAGTGGGCTACGAGCAGTACTTC.

The chain employs TRBV20-1 and TRBJ1-5; no reliable D call. V was pared by 1 base and J by 1 base, with 8 bases between. Germline CDR1 and CDR2: DFQATT and SNEGSKA (reference sequence). The CDR3 extends over 14 amino acids. CDR3 in amino acids: CSARGKASNQPQHF. In nucleotides, the CDR3 is TGCAGTGCTAGAGGGAAGGCGAGCAATCAGCCCCAGCATTTT.

The V gene is TRBV27, the J gene TRBJ2-3, with D possibly TRBD1 on 6 matching bases. Germline loops: CDR1 MNHEY, CDR2 SMNVEV (reference sequence). The CDR3 has 13 residues. Trimming took off 6 bases at V and 6 bases at J, with 13 bases between the two ends. This CDR3 is CASRVTGLDTQYF. In DNA form, the CDR3 reads TGTGCCAGCAGAGTAACAGGGCTGGATACGCAGTATTTT.

The chain carries TRBV10-3 and TRBJ1-6, with a possible D match to TRBD1 (5 bases). Trimming took off 2 bases at V and 7 bases at J, with 9 bases between the two ends. CDR3 length equals 14 residues. Germline V gene lookup returns CDR1 ENHRY and CDR2 SYGVKD. The CDR3 loop reads CAISEGTENSPLHF. The DNA of the CDR3 is TGTGCCATCAGTGAGGGGACGGAGAATTCACCCCTCCACTTT.

The rearrangement uses TRBV18 and TRBJ2-7, with D unresolved. Per germline, CDR1 KGHSH and CDR2 LQKENI. The CDR3 loop spans 14 amino acids. Trimming took 3 bases from V and 0 from J, leaving 9 bases between them. The CDR3 bases are TGTGCCAGCTCACCTCCCGATCTCTCCTACGAGCAGTACTTC. This codes for CASSPPDLSYEQYF. The full variable domain, completed using reference TRBV18 and TRBJ2-7, is NAGVMQNPRHLVRRRGQEARLRCSPMKGHSHVYWYRQLPEEGLKFMVYLQKENIIDESGMPKERFSAEFPKEGPSILRIQQVVRGDSAAYFCASSPPDLSYEQYFGPGTRLTVT.

The chain combines TRBV7-2 with TRBJ2-7; maybe TRBD1 (7 bases). With 4 bases removed from V and 2 bases from J, the gap between germline ends came to 12 bases. This CDR3 has 14 amino acids. The germline gives CDR1 SGHTA, CDR2 FQGNSA. CDR3 nucleotide sequence: TGTGCCAGCAGCTCCCAGGGGGGCCCCTACGAGCAGTACTTC. As protein: CASSSQGGPYEQYF. Filled out from reference TRBV7-2 and TRBJ2-7, the complete variable domain reads GAGVSQSPSNKVTEKGKDVELRCDPISGHTALYWYRQSLGQGLEFLIYFQGNSAPDKSGLPSDRFSAERTGGSVSTLTIQRTQQEDSAVYLCASSSQGGPYEQYFGPGTRLTVT.

The chain employs TRBV11-2 and TRBJ1-6, with D maybe TRBD1 (6 bases). The CDR3 sequence is 17 residues long. V lost 3 bases to trimming and J lost 0 bases, with 12 bases between them. CDR1 and CDR2 (germline): SGHAT, FQNNGV. The CDR3 here is CASSFPGASSYNSPLHF. The CDR3 region has the DNA TGTGCCAGCAGCTTCCCAGGGGCGAGCTCCTATAATTCACCCCTCCACTTT.

The J gene is TRBJ2-6, the V gene TRBV5-1, with D tentatively TRBD1 or TRBD2 (5 bases each). With 4 bases removed from V and 0 bases from J, the gap between germline ends came to 17 bases. The germline V gene has CDR1 SGHRS and CDR2 YFSETQ. The CDR3 sequence is 18 residues long. CDR3 loop: CASSRSLGRISGANVLTF. The CDR3 bases are TGCGCCAGCAGCCGATCCCTGGGACGGATCTCTGGGGCCAACGTCCTGACTTTC. Drawing the rest from reference TRBV5-1 and TRBJ2-6, the complete variable domain is KAGVTQTPRYLIKTRGQQVTLSCSPISGHRSVSWYQQTPGQGLQFLFEYFSETQRNKGNFPGRFSGRQFSNSRSEMNVSTLELGDSALYLCASSRSLGRISGANVLTFGAGSRLTVL.

The chain couples TRBV7-2 to TRBJ2-1, with D maybe TRBD1 (6 bases). The CDR3 is 13 amino acids. Trimming took 1 base from V and 9 from J, leaving 10 bases between them. Per germline, CDR1 SGHTA and CDR2 FQGNSA. DNA for the CDR3: TGTGCCAGCAGCTTAGGGACAGCCGGTGAGCAGTTCTTC. Its translation is CASSLGTAGEQFF.

J is TRBJ1-3 and V is TRBV28; D remains ambiguous. The V gene's germline CDR1 is MDHEN and CDR2 SYDVKM. The CDR3 covers 10 residues. V gave up 8 bases and J gave up 3 bases, with 2 bases separating them. The CDR3 sequence: CASGGNTIYF. CDR3 DNA: TGTGCCAGCGGTGGAAACACCATATATTTT. The full variable domain, its missing parts supplied by reference TRBV28 and TRBJ1-3, is DVKVTQSSRYLVKRTGEKVFLECVQDMDHENMFWYRQDPGLGLRLIYFSYDVKMKEKGDIPEGYSVSREKKERFSLILESASTNQTSMYLCASGGNTIYFGEGSWLTVV.

This chain links TRBV2 with TRBJ2-1, with a weak D call TRBD2 (6 bases). CDR1 SNHLY and CDR2 FYNNEI come from the germline V gene. V was pared by 6 bases and J by 5 bases, with 14 bases between. This CDR3 contains 14 residues. The CDR3 protein is CASSRGTGNNEQFF. The DNA of the CDR3 is TGTGCCAGCAGCCGGGGGACGGGGAACAATGAGCAGTTCTTC.

The chain links TRBV3-1 to TRBJ2-7, with D perhaps matching TRBD1 (6 bases). V was pared by 0 bases and J by 5 bases, with 14 bases between. The CDR3 consists of 15 residues. From germline, CDR1 is LGHDT and CDR2 YNNKEL (reference sequence). In DNA, the CDR3 is TGTGCCAGCAGCCAAGATCCCCTCAGGGGTAACGAGCAGTACTTC. Encoded protein: CASSQDPLRGNEQYF.

The gene calls are TRBV7-2 and TRBJ2-7; 7 bases align to TRBD1. CDR3 length equals 13 residues. V was pared by 4 bases and J by 5 bases, with 5 bases of the junction left unmatched. CDR1 is SGHTA and CDR2 is FQGNSA in the germline V gene. CDR3 in amino acids: CASSSDRVHEQYF. The CDR3 DNA is TGTGCCAGCAGCTCAGACAGGGTCCACGAGCAGTACTTC.

The chain joins TRBV30 to TRBJ2-3; 7 bases map to TRBD1. V trimming: 2 bases; J trimming: 0 bases; junction bases outside the gene matches: 11. Per the germline V gene, CDR1 is GTSNPN and CDR2 is SVGIG (reference sequence). This CDR3 comprises 17 residues. The CDR3 bases are TGTGCCTGGAGTAGACAGGGCTTCCCTTTCAGCACAGATACGCAGTATTTT. Its translation is CAWSRQGFPFSTDTQYF. Full variable domain (outside the CDR3, taken from reference TRBV30 and TRBJ2-3): SQTIHQWPATLVQPVGSPLSLECTVEGTSNPNLYWYRQAAGRGLQLLFYSVGIGQISSEVPQNLSASRPQDRQFILSSKKLLLSDSGFYLCAWSRQGFPFSTDTQYFGPGTRLTVL.

This clonotype was detected a few times. This chain joins TRBV7-3 and TRBJ2-3; D may be TRBD2 (5 bases). Trimming removed 1 base from V and 6 bases from J, with 8 bases in between. The germline V gene has CDR1 SGHTA and CDR2 FQGTGA. This CDR3 contains 13 residues. CDR3 amino acids: CASSLSGGDTQYF. CDR3 coding DNA: TGTGCCAGCAGCTTAAGCGGCGGGGATACGCAGTATTTT.

This sequence joins TRBV7-6 and TRBJ1-1; 10 bases are a match to TRBD1. The CDR3 contains 15 residues. V lost 4 bases, J lost 4 bases, and 6 bases stayed unmatched. In germline, CDR1 is SGHVS, CDR2 FNYEAQ. The CDR3 here is CASSSGQGWSTEAFF. The CDR3 nucleotides are TGTGCCAGCAGCTCGGGACAGGGGTGGAGCACTGAAGCTTTCTTT.

This rearrangement joins TRBV24-1 to TRBJ2-1, with D uncertain. The germline gives CDR1 KGHDR, CDR2 SFDVKD. V gave up 0 bases and J gave up 4 bases, with 0 bases separating them. The CDR3 extends over 12 amino acids. This chain's CDR3 is CATSDLYNEQFF. CDR3 in DNA: TGTGCCACCAGTGATTTGTACAATGAGCAGTTCTTC.

The CDR3 spells CAWSAQNRGNTEAFF. In DNA, the CDR3 is TGTGCCTGGAGTGCTCAGAACAGGGGGAACACTGAAGCTTTCTTT. This rearrangement joins TRBV30 to TRBJ1-1; 7 bases are shared with TRBD1. The junction had 6 bases not matched to a gene; V was cut back by 1 base and J by 1 base. Germline V gene lookup returns CDR1 GTSNPN and CDR2 SVGIG (reference sequence). The CDR3 sequence is 15 residues long. Based on the CDR3 plus reference TRBV30 and TRBJ1-1, the full variable domain is SQTIHQWPATLVQPVGSPLSLECTVEGTSNPNLYWYRQAAGRGLQLLFYSVGIGQISSEVPQNLSASRPQDRQFILSSKKLLLSDSGFYLCAWSAQNRGNTEAFFGQGTRLTVV.

V gene TRBV5-6 combines with J gene TRBJ2-5; 9 bases agree with TRBD1. The CDR3 is made up of 14 amino acids. After removal of 4 bases from V and 5 bases from J, the junction contained 6 bases not matched to a gene. Germline V gene sequence: CDR1 SGHDT, CDR2 YYEEEE. The CDR3 is CASSDRDRAETQYF. The CDR3 nucleotides read TGTGCCAGCAGCGATAGGGACAGGGCGGAGACCCAGTACTTC.

V is TRBV7-3 and J is TRBJ2-1, with 12 bases lining up with TRBD2. This CDR3 contains 16 residues. Unmatched junction bases numbered 8, after V lost 4 bases and J lost 7 bases. Germline CDR1 is SGHTA and CDR2 is FQGTGA. The CDR3 region is CASSSHPSGGVNEQFF. DNA for the CDR3: TGTGCCAGCAGCTCCCATCCTAGCGGGGGGGTGAATGAGCAGTTCTTC.